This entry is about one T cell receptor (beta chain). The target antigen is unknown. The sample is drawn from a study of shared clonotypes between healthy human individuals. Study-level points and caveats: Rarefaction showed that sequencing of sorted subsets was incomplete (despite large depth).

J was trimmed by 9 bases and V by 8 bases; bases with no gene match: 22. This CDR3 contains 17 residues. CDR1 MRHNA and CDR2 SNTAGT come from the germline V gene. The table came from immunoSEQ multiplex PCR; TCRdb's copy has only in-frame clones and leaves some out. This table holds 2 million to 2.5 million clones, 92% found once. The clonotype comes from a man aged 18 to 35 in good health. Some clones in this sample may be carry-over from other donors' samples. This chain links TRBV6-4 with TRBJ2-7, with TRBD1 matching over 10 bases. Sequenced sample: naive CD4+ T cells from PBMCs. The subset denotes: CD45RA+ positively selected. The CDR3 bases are TGTGCCAGCGCCCCCCGGCACGGGGACAGGGGAGGTAGCGGGCAGTACTTC. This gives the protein CASAPRHGDRGGSGQYF.